Listed here are 17 T cell receptor beta chains from one sample, sequenced in a study of prognosis after radiotherapy for stage I lung cancer. Using two-round multiplex PCR, the authors amplified TCR beta CDR3 from genomic DNA. Primers were specific to each TRBV and TRBJ gene in first-round PCR. Using its own MiXCR run on the multiplex PCR reads, TCRdb lists one record per CDR3 protein. The data show nearly 25,000 distinct CDR3 sequences, around 34% seen once. The input for sequencing was PBMCs, taken before or after stereotactic body radiation therapy (not recorded which). Receptor source: a donor over 45 with non-small cell lung cancer.

This clonotype was counted at least ten times. This chain connects TRBV4-3 to TRBJ2-7, with 9 bases fitting TRBD2. J was trimmed by 3 bases and V by 3 bases; bases with no gene match: 9. The germline gives CDR1 LGHNA, CDR2 YSLEER. The CDR3 covers 16 residues. The CDR3 region has the DNA TGCGCCAGCAGCCAGTCCTCTAGCGGGATTGGCTACGAGCAGTACTTC. Translated: CASSQSSSGIGYEQYF.

Concerning this clonotype itself: Germline and junction disagree at one end, which may indicate a read error. The chain couples TRBV2 to TRBJ1-5, with D hard to call. Per the germline V gene, CDR1 is SNHLY and CDR2 is FYNNEI. This CDR3 is built from 18 residues. CDR3 DNA: TGTGCCAGCAGTGAAGCGCTTCTACATAGTGTCCTTAATCATCCCCAGCATTTT. This codes for CASSEALLHSVLNHPQHF.

The V and J genes are TRBV11-3 and TRBJ1-1; TRBD1 is a possible D gene (5 bases). Germline lookup yields CDR1 SGHNT and CDR2 YENEEA. The V and J ends lost 1 base and 3 bases respectively, with 12 bases between them. There are 15 residues in the CDR3. The CDR3 loop reads CASSLVGAGDTEAFF. Here the CDR3 DNA reads TGTGCCAGCAGCTTAGTTGGAGCGGGGGACACTGAAGCTTTCTTT.

This clonotype was counted many times. This sequence joins TRBV7-9 and TRBJ2-6; D not certain. Germline values: CDR1 SEHNR, CDR2 FQNEAQ (reference sequence). CDR3 length: 13 residues. V lost 1 base and J lost 3, with 1 base in between. The CDR3: CASSLGGANVLTF. Here the CDR3 DNA reads TGTGCCAGCAGCTTAGGTGGGGCCAACGTCCTGACTTTC.

This clonotype was detected ten times or more. This chain uses TRBV20-1 with TRBJ2-1; D call uncertain. CDR1 and CDR2 (germline): DFQATT, SNEGSKA (reference sequence). This CDR3 spans 10 amino acids. Trimming took off 3 bases at V and 6 bases at J, with 3 bases between the two ends. This CDR3 is CSASSNEQFF. The DNA for the CDR3 is TGCAGTGCTAGTTCCAATGAGCAGTTCTTC.

This clonotype has ten or more counts. The genes are TRBV24-1 and TRBJ2-3; D is undetermined. Germline loops: CDR1 KGHDR, CDR2 SFDVKD. This CDR3 contains 13 residues. Trimming cost V 0 bases and J 10 bases, with 10 bases left between them. CDR3 in DNA: TGTGCCACCAGTGATTTGTACAAAAATGCGCAGTATTTT. Protein sequence: CATSDLYKNAQYF.

The table lists this clonotype with many counts. The chain recombines TRBV12-3 or TRBV12-4 with TRBJ2-7, with 10 bases lining up with TRBD2. The CDR3 consists of 14 residues. V was clipped by 6 bases and J by 3 bases; unmatched bases: 5. The DNA of the CDR3 is TGTGCCAGCAGCTCGGCTAGCGGGAGCTACGAGCAGTACTTC. It is translated as CASSSASGSYEQYF.

The chain uses TRBV7-9 and TRBJ2-1; 8 positions match TRBD1. Trimming removed 5 bases from V and 9 bases from J; junction bases left unmatched: 9. Germline V gene sequence: CDR1 SEHNR, CDR2 FQNEAQ (reference sequence). CDR3 length equals 14 residues. The CDR3 DNA is TGTGCCAGCAGCCCCGGACAGGGCGAGAGTGAGCAGTTCTTC. Translated: CASSPGQGESEQFF. The variable domain in full, completed from reference TRBV7-9 and TRBJ2-1, reads DTGVSQNPRHKITKRGQNVTFRCDPISEHNRLYWYRQTLGQGPEFLTYFQNEAQLEKSRLLSDRFSAERPKGSFSTLEIQRTEQGDSAMYLCASSPGQGESEQFFGPGTRLTVL.

This clonotype was seen many times. The gene calls are TRBV28 and TRBJ1-5; D remains ambiguous. The germline CDR1 and CDR2 sequences are MDHEN and SYDVKM. V dropped 4 bases and J dropped 0 bases, with 10 bases sitting between them. The CDR3 consists of 15 residues. CDR3 bases: TGTGCCAGCAGTTCCACGGCTTTTAGCAATCAGCCCCAGCATTTT. Protein product: CASSSTAFSNQPQHF.

Ten or more counts support this clonotype. The chain joins TRBV20-1 to TRBJ1-2; no reliable D call. The V gene lost 5 bases and the J gene lost 4 bases, with 20 bases spanning the gap. This CDR3 region has 15 residues. Germline V lookup: CDR1 DFQATT, CDR2 SNEGSKA (reference sequence). CDR3 bases: TGCAGTGCTCACAACGGCCGAACGTGGACCTATGGCTACACCTTC. Its translation is CSAHNGRTWTYGYTF.

With respect to this clonotype: Only one base separates this from a far larger clonotype, so it likely reflects a read error. This chain links TRBV6-4 with TRBJ1-1; tentatively, D is TRBD1 (5 bases). V dropped 5 bases and J dropped 5 bases, with 12 bases sitting between them. The CDR3 runs to 13 residues. CDR1 is MRHNA and CDR2 is SNTAGT in the germline V gene. The CDR3 protein is CASSYTWGTEAFF. CDR3 nucleotides: TGTGCCAGCAGTTACACATGGGGGACTGAAGCTTTCTTT.

The V gene is TRBV6-1, the J gene TRBJ1-5; no definite D call. V dropped 7 bases and J dropped 0 bases, with 7 bases sitting between them. The length of the CDR3 is 13 residues. Germline V gene sequence: CDR1 MNHNS, CDR2 SASEGT. In DNA, the CDR3 is TGTGCCAGCACCCCCTATAGCAATCAGCCCCAGCATTTT. Its translation: CASTPYSNQPQHF.

This clonotype was detected only a few times. CDR3 bases: TGTGCCAGCAGCTTACCGGGACTGAACACCGGGGAGCTGTTTTTT. Translated, it gives CASSLPGLNTGELFF. The J gene is TRBJ2-2, the V gene TRBV5-4, with TRBD2 as a possible D gene (6 bases). Germline CDR1 SGHNT, CDR2 YYREEE (reference sequence). The CDR3 length is 15 residues. Trimming left V 2 bases short and J 1 base short, with 9 bases between.

This clonotype was seen ten or more times. In DNA, the CDR3 is TGTGCCAGCTCACCAAGACTAGCGGGAGACGAGCAGTACTTC. Protein sequence: CASSPRLAGDEQYF. The rearrangement links TRBV18 to TRBJ2-7, with TRBD2 identical over 12 bases. There are 14 residues in the CDR3. Per the germline V gene, CDR1 is KGHSH and CDR2 is LQKENI. V gave up 2 bases and J gave up 5 bases; unmatched junction bases: 1.

CDR3 DNA: TGCAGTGCTAAAAGATTTGGGACTAGCGGGAGGGCCGGGAAAGATACGCAGTATTTT. Its translation is CSAKRFGTSGRAGKDTQYF. This chain joins TRBV20-1 and TRBJ2-3; 16 bases fit TRBD2. Germline-derived CDR1 and CDR2 are DFQATT and SNEGSKA (reference sequence). This CDR3 spans 19 amino acids. V trimming: 4 bases; J trimming: 5 bases; junction bases outside the gene matches: 15.

V gene TRBV12-3 or TRBV12-4 combines with J gene TRBJ2-1, with 9 nucleotides matching TRBD2. V lost 5 bases, J lost 6 bases, and 8 bases stayed unmatched. The length of the CDR3 is 15 residues. CDR3 protein: CASSLSGRPSNEQFF. The CDR3 DNA reads as TGTGCCAGCAGTCTAAGCGGGAGGCCGTCCAATGAGCAGTTCTTC.

In regard to this clonotype: A single base separates this from a much larger clone, so it may be a read error. V gene TRBV4-3 combines with J gene TRBJ2-2, with D unclear. The CDR3 extends over 15 amino acids. V lost 0 bases and J 2 bases, leaving 7 bases between the germline ends. The V gene's germline CDR1 is LGHNA and CDR2 YSLEER. The CDR3 bases are TGCGCCAGCAGCCAAGAATGGATTAACACCGGGGAGCTGTTTTTT. Translating gives CASSQEWINTGELFF.